This T cell receptor beta chain was identified in a study of blood T cell repertoires in COVID-19. Trimming removed 5 bases from V and 5 bases from J; junction bases left unmatched: 8. The germline V gene encodes CDR1 MNHEY and CDR2 SMNVEV (reference sequence). The CDR3 length is 14 residues. Assay used: immunoSEQ multiplex PCR; TCRdb lists only in-frame clones, some missing. This table has about 50,000 clones, around 90% appearing once. The specimen sequenced was peripheral blood. This chain links TRBV27 with TRBJ1-1; TRBD1 matches at 7 bases. This sequence originates from a human donor with active COVID-19. The donor label of this sample is uncertain. CDR3 bases: TGTGCCAGCAGTGCCTACAGGGGAAGAACTGAAGCTTTCTTT. Translated, it gives CASSAYRGRTEAFF.